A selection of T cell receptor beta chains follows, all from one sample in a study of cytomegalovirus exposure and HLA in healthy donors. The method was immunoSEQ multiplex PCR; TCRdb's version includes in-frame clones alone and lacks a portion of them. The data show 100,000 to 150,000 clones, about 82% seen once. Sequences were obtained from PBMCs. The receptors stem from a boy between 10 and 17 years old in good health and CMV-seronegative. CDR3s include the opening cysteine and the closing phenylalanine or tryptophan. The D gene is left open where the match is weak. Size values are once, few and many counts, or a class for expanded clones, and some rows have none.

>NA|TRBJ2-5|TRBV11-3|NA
TGTGCCAGCAGCTTAGGCGCAGGGAAGGGGGAGACCCAGTACTTC
CASSLGAGKGETQYF
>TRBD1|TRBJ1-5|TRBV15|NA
TGTGCCACCAGCAGGCCACCGGGACAGGGGATAAATCAGCCCCAGCATTTT
CATSRPPGQGINQPQHF
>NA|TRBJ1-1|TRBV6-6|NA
TGTGCCAGCAGTCCCCGGGACATTATCCCTACTGAAGCTTTCTTT
CASSPRDIIPTEAFF
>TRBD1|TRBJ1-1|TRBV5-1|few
TGCGCCAGCAGCTTGGCCGCCAGGGGGATCACTGAAGCTTTCTTT
CASSLAARGITEAFF
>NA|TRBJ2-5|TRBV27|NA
TGTGCCAGCAGCCGAGGGAAGGAGACCCAGTACTTC
CASSRGKETQYF
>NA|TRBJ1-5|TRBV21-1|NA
NA
CASSKVARGNQPQHF
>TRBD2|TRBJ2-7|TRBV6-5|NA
TGTGCCACCCGAGAGCTAGCGGGAGAGCAGTACTTC
CATRELAGEQYF
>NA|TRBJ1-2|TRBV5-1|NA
TGCGCTAGCAGCTTGTGGGGGGGTGAACTTAACTATGGCTACACCTTC
CASSLWGGELNYGYTF
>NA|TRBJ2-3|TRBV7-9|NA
TGTGCCAGCAGCTTCCCCGGGGGTGCAGATACGCAGTATTTT
CASSFPGGADTQYF
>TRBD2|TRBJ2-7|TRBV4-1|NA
TGCGCCAGCAGCCAAGTGTCTAGCGGATTATACGAGCAGTACTTC
CASSQVSSGLYEQYF
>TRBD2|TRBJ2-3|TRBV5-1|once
TGCGCCAGCAGTCATAGCGGGAGAGCGACAGATACGCAGTATTTT
CASSHSGRATDTQYF
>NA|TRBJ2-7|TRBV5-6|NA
TGTGCCAGCAGCTTGGGCTCGCTTGGCAGTTACGAGCAGTACTTC
CASSLGSLGSYEQYF
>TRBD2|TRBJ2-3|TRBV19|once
TGTGCCAGTAGTATGCTAGCGGCTATGAGCACAGATACGCAGTATTTT
CASSMLAAMSTDTQYF
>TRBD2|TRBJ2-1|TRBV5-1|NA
TGCGCCAGCAGCTTTACTACTAGCGGGTTATACAATGAGCAGTTCTTC
CASSFTTSGLYNEQFF
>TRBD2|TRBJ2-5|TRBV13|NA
TGTGCCAGCAGCGTACGAAAACCCTCCGGGACTAGCGGGAGGGCGCGAGAGACCCAGTACTTC
CASSVRKPSGTSGRARETQYF
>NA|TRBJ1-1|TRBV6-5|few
TGTGCCAGCACCTCACTGGGGGGGGTTGAGGCTTTCTTT
CASTSLGGVEAFF